One and the same sample provided the 3 T cell receptor beta chains below, sequenced in a study of T cell clonotyping in hematopoietic cell transplantation. The time point here: recipient sample about 28 days before transplant, after cytoreduction. The table came from immunoSEQ multiplex PCR; TCRdb's copy has only in-frame clones and leaves some out. The sample records 45,000 or so clones, around 80% being singletons. The sequencing used peripheral blood mononuclear cells, collected before stem cell transplant. These receptors all stem from a man in his 60s with myelodysplastic syndrome. Some clones in this sample may be carry-over from other donors' samples.

The rearrangement links TRBV6-5 to TRBJ2-7; D might be TRBD1 (6 bases). This CDR3 contains 11 residues. Trimming removed 8 bases at V and 5 bases at J, with 10 bases between. CDR1 MNHEY and CDR2 SVGAGI come from the germline V gene. CDR3 DNA: TGTGCCAGCCAGGGGAGCCACGAGCAGTACTTC. Protein: CASQGSHEQYF.

This clone was seen only a few times. The chain couples TRBV2 to TRBJ2-2; TRBD2 aligns across 12 bases. The CDR3 loop spans 15 amino acids. CDR1 is SNHLY, CDR2 FYNNEI, per germline. With V trimmed by 6 bases and J by 4 bases, 3 bases remained unmatched. The CDR3 protein is CASRVTSGGTGELFF. The CDR3 nucleotides are TGTGCCAGCAGGGTGACTAGCGGGGGCACCGGGGAGCTGTTTTTT.

The chain links TRBV28 to TRBJ1-4; D gene ambiguous. V shed 2 bases and J shed 1 base, with 14 bases lying between them. CDR3 size: 17 residues. CDR1 is MDHEN, CDR2 SYDVKM, per germline. The CDR3 DNA is TGTGCCAGCAGTTTAGAGCGCCCGGTTGGAACTAATGAAAAACTGTTTTTT. This gives the protein CASSLERPVGTNEKLFF. The full variable domain, rest sourced from reference TRBV28 and TRBJ1-4, is DVKVTQSSRYLVKRTGEKVFLECVQDMDHENMFWYRQDPGLGLRLIYFSYDVKMKEKGDIPEGYSVSREKKERFSLILESASTNQTSMYLCASSLERPVGTNEKLFFGSGTQLSVL.